These 32 T cell receptor beta chains were sequenced from one sample in a study of blood T cell repertoires in COVID-19. Data came from immunoSEQ multiplex PCR; TCRdb stores just in-frame clones and leaves some out. This repertoire shows 130,000 or so clones, around 80% found once; its top ten account for about 2.6%. The source material was PBMCs or T cells enriched from blood (not recorded which). The source of these receptors is a man aged 35-49 years with acute COVID-19.

This chain joins TRBV5-1 and TRBJ2-7, with 8 nucleotides matching TRBD1. This CDR3 is built from 14 residues. The ends lost 0 bases at V and 6 bases at J; junction bases unmatched: 5. Germline CDR1 SGHRS, CDR2 YFSETQ. CDR3 amino acids: CASSLDGQGGEQYF. For the CDR3, the DNA is TGCGCCAGCAGCTTGGATGGACAGGGCGGCGAGCAGTACTTC.

The chain links TRBV25-1 to TRBJ2-5; 10 nucleotides align to TRBD2. Trimming cost V 8 bases and J 4 bases; bases outside gene matches: 10. CDR1 and CDR2 (germline): MGHDK, SYGVNS. The CDR3 consists of 15 residues. In DNA, the CDR3 is TGTGCCAGCGAAGCCAGCGGGGGGGCTAGAGAGACCCAGTACTTC. Encoded protein: CASEASGGARETQYF. Full variable domain (outside the CDR3, taken from reference TRBV25-1 and TRBJ2-5): EADIYQTPRYLVIGTGKKITLECSQTMGHDKMYWYQQDPGMELHLIHYSYGVNSTEKGDLSSESTVSRIRTEHFPLTLESARPSHTSQYLCASEASGGARETQYFGPGTRLLVL.

The chain has TRBV5-1 and TRBJ1-5; 7 bases are shared with TRBD1. The V segment lost 0 bases and the J segment 7 bases; nucleotides outside the gene matches: 7. The CDR3 covers 15 residues. CDR1 and CDR2 (germline): SGHRS, YFSETQ. The CDR3 region is CASSLGDRLGQPQHF. DNA for the CDR3: TGCGCCAGCAGCTTGGGGGACAGACTAGGGCAGCCCCAGCATTTT.

The chain links TRBV6-2 or TRBV6-3 to TRBJ2-5; unclear D gene. Germline loops: CDR1 MNHEY, CDR2 SVGEGT. CDR3 length equals 12 residues. Deletions cut 2 bases from V and 4 bases from J, with 5 bases between. Written as DNA, the CDR3 is TGTGCCAGCAGTTACATTAGAGAGACCCAGTACTTC. Its translation is CASSYIRETQYF.

V is TRBV7-2 and J is TRBJ1-1, with no clear D. This CDR3 contains 14 residues. CDR1 is SGHTA and CDR2 is FQGNSA in the germline V gene. V lost 5 bases to trimming and J lost 6 bases, with 16 bases between them. CDR3 sequence: CASSPRWTGAEAFF. In nucleotides, the CDR3 is TGTGCCAGCAGCCCGCGCTGGACCGGGGCTGAAGCTTTCTTT.

Comments on this clone: Mismatch with germline at one junction end may stem from a read error. V is TRBV7-7 and J is TRBJ2-2; TRBD1 matches 8 bases. The CDR3 contains 16 residues. Germline-derived CDR1 and CDR2 are SSHAT and FNYEAQ (reference sequence). Written as DNA, the CDR3 is TGTGCTAGCAGTACAGGGGGTCTTACGAACACCGGGGAGCTGTTTTTT. Translation gives CASSTGGLTNTGELFF.

This clone occurred once. This chain connects TRBV7-3 to TRBJ1-1, with D unclear. The CDR3 totals 13 residues. The V gene's germline CDR1 is SGHTA and CDR2 FQGTGA. Trimming took off 4 bases at V and 1 base at J, with 7 bases between the two ends. The CDR3 DNA follows: TGTGCCAGCAGCTCGAGGGCGAACACTGAAGCTTTCTTT. Protein product: CASSSRANTEAFF.

CDR3 residues: CASSSGQGGDTQYF. CDR3 in DNA: TGTGCCAGTAGTTCCGGACAGGGAGGAGATACGCAGTATTTT. The J gene is TRBJ2-3, the V gene TRBV19, with 8 bases aligning to TRBD1. CDR1 is LNHDA and CDR2 is SQIVND in the germline V gene (reference sequence). This CDR3 has 14 residues. J was trimmed by 5 bases and V by 5 bases; bases with no gene match: 6.

This sequence joins TRBV18 and TRBJ2-2; D is possibly TRBD2 (5 bases). The CDR3 is 15 amino acids. With 3 bases removed from V and 5 bases from J, the gap between germline ends came to 13 bases. Germline V CDR1 and CDR2: KGHSH, LQKENI. The chain's CDR3 is CASSPPSGLTGELFF. CDR3 sequence (DNA): TGTGCCAGCTCACCTCCCAGCGGACTTACCGGGGAGCTGTTTTTT.

J is TRBJ2-3 and V is TRBV24-1; D gene ambiguous. Trimming removed 4 bases at V and 0 bases at J, with 13 bases between. Germline V gene data show CDR1 as KGHDR and CDR2 as SFDVKD. This CDR3 spans 16 amino acids. The CDR3 sequence is CATSDPQDLSTDTQYF. CDR3 DNA: TGTGCCACCAGTGACCCTCAGGATCTTAGCACAGATACGCAGTATTTT.

The chain carries TRBV3-1 (or the pseudogene TRBV3-2) and TRBJ1-2, with D tentatively TRBD1 (5 bases). The V end lost 1 base, the J end lost 4 bases, and 13 bases lay between the germline ends. Per the germline V gene, CDR1 is LGHDT and CDR2 is YNNKEL (reference sequence). This CDR3 comprises 15 residues. The CDR3 nucleotides read TGTGCCAGCAGCCAAGGCCCTGACAGTGGCTATGGCTACACCTTC. Protein sequence: CASSQGPDSGYGYTF.

The CDR3 DNA reads as TGTGCCAGTAGAGAGGACAGAGCTAGCACAGATACGCAGTATTTT. Translating it yields CASREDRASTDTQYF. The chain combines TRBV19 with TRBJ2-3; perhaps TRBD1 as D (6 bases). V lost 6 bases to trimming and J lost 0 bases, with 13 bases between them. This CDR3 comprises 15 residues. Germline V CDR1 and CDR2: LNHDA, SQIVND (reference sequence).

This clone was counted a few times. V usage is TRBV19 and J usage is TRBJ1-1, with 7 bases identical to TRBD1. Per the germline V gene, CDR1 is LNHDA and CDR2 is SQIVND (reference sequence). The CDR3 covers 14 residues. With 5 bases clipped from V and 4 bases from J, the junction kept 7 bases outside the gene matches. CDR3 loop: CASSLQGFGTEAFF. In DNA, the CDR3 is TGTGCCAGTAGTTTACAGGGGTTTGGCACTGAAGCTTTCTTT.

The chain couples TRBV10-1 to TRBJ2-4; 14 bases are a match to TRBD2. Germline V gives CDR1 WNHNN, CDR2 SYGVQD (reference sequence). Losses at the gene ends were 6 bases for V and 4 bases for J; bases not matched to a gene: 5. This CDR3 is built from 16 residues. The CDR3 loop reads CASSPGLAGDKNIQYF. CDR3 in DNA: TGCGCCAGCAGCCCGGGACTAGCGGGGGATAAAAACATTCAGTACTTC.

J is TRBJ1-5 and V is TRBV18; D gene ambiguous. The CDR3 is made up of 13 amino acids. Trimming pared 3 bases from V and 3 bases from J, leaving 6 bases between. The germline gives CDR1 KGHSH, CDR2 LQKENI. The CDR3 protein is CASSPAVNQPQHF. For the CDR3, the DNA is TGTGCCAGCTCACCGGCAGTCAATCAGCCCCAGCATTTT.

V usage is TRBV5-6 and J usage is TRBJ1-2; D gene unclear. Germline CDR1 SGHDT, CDR2 YYEEEE. V was shortened by 3 bases and J by 1 base, with 13 bases between the two germline ends. The CDR3 is 15 amino acids. As DNA, the CDR3 is TGTGCCAGCAGCTCGTCTGGCACCTTTAACTATGGCTACACCTTC. Protein product: CASSSSGTFNYGYTF. Using reference TRBV5-6 and TRBJ1-2 for the parts outside the CDR3, the full variable domain is DAGVTQSPTHLIKTRGQQVTLRCSPKSGHDTVSWYQQALGQGPQFIFQYYEEEERQRGNFPDRFSGHQFPNYSSELNVNALLLGDSALYLCASSSSGTFNYGYTFGSGTRLTVV.

J is TRBJ1-1 and V is TRBV19; the D gene is possibly TRBD1 (5 bases). CDR1 is LNHDA, CDR2 SQIVND, per germline (reference sequence). Trimming removed 5 bases at V and 5 bases at J, with 12 bases between. The CDR3 totals 13 residues. CDR3 residues: CASSEGRKTEAFF. CDR3 coding DNA: TGTGCCAGTAGTGAGGGGAGGAAGACTGAAGCTTTCTTT.

The V call is TRBV5-1, the J call TRBJ2-1, with 13 bases fitting TRBD2. Losses at the gene ends were 4 bases for V and 10 bases for J; bases not matched to a gene: 14. CDR3 size: 17 residues. Germline values: CDR1 SGHRS, CDR2 YFSETQ. The CDR3, as DNA: TGCGCCAGCAGCGTCAACTCCGGGACTAGCGGGGACGCCGAGCAGTTCTTC. This translates into CASSVNSGTSGDAEQFF.

The rearrangement links TRBV6-5 to TRBJ2-2; D remains unclear. The CDR3 runs 15 residues. Germline V CDR1 and CDR2: MNHEY, SVGAGI. V was pared by 2 bases and J by 2 bases, with 9 bases between. The CDR3 bases are TGTGCCAGCAGTTACATCACAGCTAACACCGGGGAGCTGTTTTTT. Protein: CASSYITANTGELFF.

This clone was seen only a few times. The V call is TRBV7-2, the J call TRBJ2-1; 10 bases map to TRBD2. CDR3 length equals 16 residues. CDR1 and CDR2 (germline): SGHTA, FQGNSA. J gave up 5 bases and V 5 bases, and 9 bases lay outside the gene matches. CDR3 nucleotides: TGTGCCAGCAGCCGCGACAGTACTAGCGGGAACAATGAGCAGTTCTTC. Residues: CASSRDSTSGNNEQFF.

V usage is TRBV2 and J usage is TRBJ1-2; a possible D gene is TRBD1 (5 bases). CDR3 length: 11 amino acids. V shed 8 bases and J shed 2 bases, with 6 bases lying between them. The germline V gene has CDR1 SNHLY and CDR2 FYNNEI. The chain's CDR3 is CASGANYGYTF. The CDR3 coding sequence is TGTGCCAGCGGGGCAAACTATGGCTACACCTTC. The entire variable domain, with the rest obtained from reference TRBV2 and TRBJ1-2, is as follows: EPEVTQTPSHQVTQMGQEVILRCVPISNHLYFYWYRQILGQKVEFLVSFYNNEISEKSEIFDDQFSVERPDGSNFTLKIRSTKLEDSAMYFCASGANYGYTFGSGTRLTVV.

The rearrangement links TRBV6-5 to TRBJ1-5, with D perhaps TRBD1 (6 bases). There are 15 residues in the CDR3. V dropped 2 bases and J dropped 2 bases, with 10 bases sitting between them. Germline CDR1 MNHEY, CDR2 SVGAGI. The CDR3 sequence is CASSYGGARNQPQHF. CDR3 in DNA: TGTGCCAGCAGTTACGGGGGGGCGCGCAATCAGCCCCAGCATTTT.

The V gene is TRBV27, the J gene TRBJ1-6; 8 bases map to TRBD1. This CDR3 region has 14 residues. In germline, CDR1 is MNHEY, CDR2 SMNVEV (reference sequence). Trimming took 5 bases from V and 10 from J; bases not matched to a gene: 7. CDR3 nucleotide sequence: TGTGCCAGCAGTATTACAGGGGGGAACTCACCCCTCCACTTT. Amino acid sequence: CASSITGGNSPLHF.

The gene calls are TRBV10-3 and TRBJ1-3; 10 nucleotides agree with TRBD1. The junction had 5 bases not matched to a gene; V was cut back by 6 bases and J by 9 bases. CDR1 and CDR2 (germline): ENHRY, SYGVKD. This CDR3 region has 13 residues. In DNA form, the CDR3 reads TGTGCCATCAGGGAGACAGGGGGCAGCACCATATATTTT. Translated, it gives CAIRETGGSTIYF.

V usage is TRBV28 and J usage is TRBJ1-2, with 8 nucleotides matching TRBD1. Looked up from germline, CDR1 is MDHEN and CDR2 is SYDVKM. CDR3 size: 16 residues. The trim removed 4 bases at V and 4 bases at J, leaving 11 bases unmatched. CDR3 loop: CASSSPKPDRAYGYTF. The CDR3 DNA reads as TGTGCCAGCAGTTCACCTAAACCGGACAGGGCCTATGGCTACACCTTC.

This clone was recorded only once. The V gene is TRBV19, the J gene TRBJ1-6; D is unclear. The CDR3 extends over 13 amino acids. With 3 bases removed from V and 8 bases from J, the gap between germline ends came to 8 bases. Germline V gene lookup returns CDR1 LNHDA and CDR2 SQIVND (reference sequence). CDR3 nucleotides: TGTGCCAGTAGTATTAATCCGTATTCACCCCTCCACTTT. It is translated as CASSINPYSPLHF.

The rearrangement links TRBV3-1 (or the pseudogene TRBV3-2) to TRBJ2-7; D not certain. V was pared by 4 bases and J by 1 base, with 11 bases between. Looked up from germline, CDR1 is LGHDT and CDR2 is YNNKEL (reference sequence). This CDR3 contains 14 residues. CDR3 residues: CASSPRGASYEQYF. The CDR3 DNA reads TGTGCCAGCAGCCCCCGTGGTGCGTCCTACGAGCAGTACTTC.

J is TRBJ2-1 and V is TRBV30; weak D call: TRBD2 (6 bases). The germline V gene encodes CDR1 GTSNPN and CDR2 SVGIG (reference sequence). CDR3 length: 15 residues. V was cut by 1 base and J by 1 base, with 11 bases left in between. CDR3 residues: CAWSGLGLSYNEQFF. As DNA, the CDR3 is TGTGCCTGGAGTGGCCTGGGACTGTCCTACAATGAGCAGTTCTTC.

The rearrangement joins TRBV7-9 to TRBJ2-1; 7 bases map to TRBD2. The CDR3 is 18 residues long. J was trimmed by 6 bases and V by 5 bases; bases with no gene match: 19. Germline assignment: CDR1 SEHNR and CDR2 FQNEAQ (reference sequence). The CDR3 reads CASSHWARQRGPGNEQFF. Here the CDR3 DNA reads TGTGCCAGCAGCCACTGGGCACGGCAGCGGGGTCCGGGCAATGAGCAGTTCTTC.

Here the CDR3 reads CASSLGQGAAYGYTF. CDR3 in DNA: TGTGCCAGCAGTTTGGGACAGGGGGCGGCCTATGGCTACACCTTC. The chain carries TRBV7-2 and TRBJ1-2; 12 bases match TRBD1. Germline V gene lookup returns CDR1 SGHTA and CDR2 FQGNSA. The ends lost 6 bases at V and 4 bases at J; junction bases unmatched: 6. This CDR3 is built from 15 residues. Filled out from reference TRBV7-2 and TRBJ1-2, the complete variable domain reads GAGVSQSPSNKVTEKGKDVELRCDPISGHTALYWYRQSLGQGLEFLIYFQGNSAPDKSGLPSDRFSAERTGGSVSTLTIQRTQQEDSAVYLCASSLGQGAAYGYTFGSGTRLTVV.

This clone was recorded once. J is TRBJ2-3 and V is TRBV19, with TRBD1 identical over 8 bases. The CDR3 is 15 amino acids. CDR1 and CDR2 from the germline V gene are LNHDA and SQIVND (reference sequence). V dropped 6 bases and J dropped 8; count of bases not matched to a gene: 13. DNA of the CDR3: TGTGCCAGTAGGGGGGGACAGGACAATGCCGGTACGCAGTATTTT. Translated: CASRGGQDNAGTQYF.

Only one count was recorded for this clone. The junction does not match germline at one end; this may be a read error. This rearrangement joins TRBV7-7 to TRBJ1-3; 8 nucleotides match TRBD1. CDR1 SSHAT and CDR2 FNYEAQ come from the germline V gene (reference sequence). The CDR3 has 15 residues. The CDR3 nucleotides read TGTGCTAGCAGCTCCGGGACAGGCATTGGAAACACCATATATTTT. Translated, it gives CASSSGTGIGNTIYF.